This TCR beta chain is drawn from a study of T cells in tuberculosis. Study context: The T cells targeted glucose monomycolate, a mycobacterial lipid, via CD1B. Samples predate treatment or fall within its first 7 days.

Only in-frame clones appear in the TCRdb table, and some are missing; sequencing was by immunoSEQ multiplex PCR. The sample yields approximately 34,000 clones, 91% seen once. Time point defined: new active TB diagnosis, blood taken before or within 7 days of starting treatment. Unsorted cryopreserved PBMC were sequenced, averaging about 93,000 T cells per clinical donor. This CDR3 has 14 amino acids. The junction had 3 bases not matched to a gene; V was cut back by 6 bases and J by 1 base. From germline, CDR1 is MNHEY and CDR2 SVGAGI. The sample here was PBMCs, taken at tuberculosis diagnosis. The V call is TRBV6-5, the J call TRBJ2-3; 8 bases map to TRBD1. The sequence came from an adult with tuberculosis. The CDR3: CASRGTGRTDTQYF. In nucleotides, the CDR3 is TGTGCCAGCAGAGGGACAGGACGCACAGATACGCAGTATTTT.